What follows are 21 T cell receptor beta chains derived from one specimen sequenced in a study of blood T cell repertoires in COVID-19. Using immunoSEQ multiplex PCR, the repertoire was profiled, and TCRdb retains in-frame clones only, with some absent. Of more than 200,000 clones listed, around 83% are singletons. What was sequenced was peripheral blood. The receptors derive from a woman between 40 and 50 years old who had recovered from COVID-19.

The rearrangement uses TRBV6-6 and TRBJ2-5, with 9 bases fitting TRBD1. CDR1 and CDR2 from the germline V gene are MNHNY and SVGAGI (reference sequence). The CDR3 loop spans 15 amino acids. The V gene end was trimmed by 6 bases and the J gene end by 2 bases; junction bases not matched to a gene: 7. CDR3 sequence: CASRSGTGIQETQYF. In nucleotides, the CDR3 is TGTGCCAGCAGGTCCGGGACAGGGATACAAGAGACCCAGTACTTC.

This chain links TRBV6-5 with TRBJ2-3, with 9 positions matching TRBD1. Germline CDR1 MNHEY, CDR2 SVGAGI. The CDR3 is 15 residues long. The V segment lost 5 bases and the J segment 0 bases; nucleotides outside the gene matches: 3. The CDR3 protein is CASSKTGGSTDTQYF. CDR3 sequence (DNA): TGTGCCAGCAGTAAGACAGGGGGGAGCACAGATACGCAGTATTTT.

The rearrangement links TRBV7-9 to TRBJ2-7, with TRBD1 identical over 7 bases. Germline assignment: CDR1 SEHNR and CDR2 FQNEAQ (reference sequence). The CDR3 is made up of 14 amino acids. The V segment lost 0 bases and the J segment 3 bases; nucleotides outside the gene matches: 2. The CDR3 spells CASSLADRDYEQYF. The CDR3 DNA is TGTGCCAGCAGCTTAGCTGACAGGGACTACGAGCAGTACTTC.

This clone appeared a few times. The chain couples TRBV30 to TRBJ1-3; the D gene is possibly TRBD1 (5 bases). The CDR3 has 12 residues. V was pared by 7 bases and J by 1 base, with 8 bases between. Germline loops: CDR1 GTSNPN, CDR2 SVGIG (reference sequence). The CDR3 loop is CALTESGNTIYF. The CDR3 DNA reads as TGTGCCTTGACAGAATCTGGAAACACCATATATTTT.

This rearrangement joins TRBV30 to TRBJ1-4; 8 bases agree with TRBD1. The V gene end was trimmed by 1 base and the J gene end by 8 bases; junction bases not matched to a gene: 15. Germline lookup yields CDR1 GTSNPN and CDR2 SVGIG (reference sequence). The CDR3 loop spans 17 amino acids. CDR3 amino acids: CAWSGDQVTGGKEKLFF. Here the CDR3 DNA reads TGTGCCTGGAGTGGGGACCAGGTAACAGGGGGAAAGGAAAAACTGTTTTTT. Full variable domain (outside the CDR3, taken from reference TRBV30 and TRBJ1-4): SQTIHQWPATLVQPVGSPLSLECTVEGTSNPNLYWYRQAAGRGLQLLFYSVGIGQISSEVPQNLSASRPQDRQFILSSKKLLLSDSGFYLCAWSGDQVTGGKEKLFFGSGTQLSVL.

This chain joins TRBV28 and TRBJ1-2; D is unresolved. Germline CDR1 reads MDHEN; CDR2 reads SYDVKM. There are 14 residues in the CDR3. Trimming took off 6 bases at V and 3 bases at J, with 14 bases between the two ends. Written as DNA, the CDR3 is TGTGCCAGCAGGGGAGGGAAGGGTGACTATGGCTACACCTTC. Protein: CASRGGKGDYGYTF.

This chain connects TRBV5-1 to TRBJ1-1; 9 bases are shared with TRBD1. The length of the CDR3 is 16 residues. V shed 2 bases and J 5 bases; nucleotides not matched to a gene: 10. Germline loops: CDR1 SGHRS, CDR2 YFSETQ. The CDR3 DNA sequence: TGCGCCAGCAGCTTTGGGGACAGGGAAGTAGGAACTGAAGCTTTCTTT. It translates to CASSFGDREVGTEAFF. Filled out from reference TRBV5-1 and TRBJ1-1, the complete variable domain reads KAGVTQTPRYLIKTRGQQVTLSCSPISGHRSVSWYQQTPGQGLQFLFEYFSETQRNKGNFPGRFSGRQFSNSRSEMNVSTLELGDSALYLCASSFGDREVGTEAFFGQGTRLTVV.

V gene TRBV12-5 combines with J gene TRBJ1-1; possible D gene TRBD1, 6 bases. Between the trimmed V and J ends, which lost 0 bases and 1 base, there was a span of 9 bases. Germline-derived CDR1 and CDR2 are LGHNT and FRNRAP. This CDR3 contains 15 residues. The CDR3 nucleotides read TGTGCTAGTGGTTTGGTGCAGGGACAGAACACTGAAGCTTTCTTT. Residues: CASGLVQGQNTEAFF.

This clone was detected only once. This rearrangement joins TRBV3-1 (or the pseudogene TRBV3-2) to TRBJ2-7, with D maybe TRBD1 (5 bases). The CDR3 is 13 amino acids. Trimming shortened V by 2 bases and J by 3 bases, and 8 bases separated the two germline ends. Germline V lookup: CDR1 LGHDT, CDR2 YNNKEL (reference sequence). CDR3 in amino acids: CASSQQGSYEQYF. The CDR3 coding sequence is TGTGCCAGCAGCCAACAGGGTAGCTACGAGCAGTACTTC.

This chain links TRBV19 with TRBJ2-1; possible D gene TRBD2, 7 bases. This CDR3 has 15 amino acids. The germline V and J ends were trimmed by 1 base and 2 bases, with 9 bases remaining between them. Germline-derived CDR1 and CDR2 are LNHDA and SQIVND (reference sequence). CDR3 residues: CASSIGGGAYNEQFF. The CDR3 DNA follows: TGTGCCAGTAGTATAGGAGGGGGGGCCTACAATGAGCAGTTCTTC.

V and J are TRBV5-1 and TRBJ1-2; 8 bases align to TRBD1. This CDR3 contains 15 residues. Germline values: CDR1 SGHRS, CDR2 YFSETQ. The V and J ends lost 3 bases and 4 bases, in that order; junction bases with no gene match: 8. The CDR3 reads CASSSNRQGTYGYTF. CDR3 in DNA: TGCGCCAGCAGCTCCAACCGACAGGGGACCTATGGCTACACCTTC.

The rearrangement joins TRBV15 to TRBJ2-1, with 8 bases that match TRBD2. The CDR3 is 14 residues long. From germline, CDR1 is LNHNV and CDR2 YYDKDF (reference sequence). With 3 bases clipped from V and 7 bases from J, the junction kept 5 bases outside the gene matches. CDR3 in amino acids: CATSRTLAGNEQFF. In DNA form, the CDR3 reads TGTGCCACCAGCAGGACCTTAGCGGGGAATGAGCAGTTCTTC.

CDR3 residues: CASSVRGQGIIGDQPQHF. In nucleotides, the CDR3 is TGTGCCAGCAGCGTCCGTGGACAGGGAATTATCGGGGATCAGCCCCAGCATTTT. The V call is TRBV6-2 or TRBV6-3, the J call TRBJ1-5; 8 bases line up with TRBD1. CDR1 and CDR2 from the germline V gene are MNHEY and SVGEGT. V lost 6 bases, J lost 5 bases, and 18 bases stayed unmatched. The CDR3 is 18 residues long.

This rearrangement joins TRBV28 to TRBJ1-2; 7 nucleotides match TRBD1. Germline V lookup: CDR1 MDHEN, CDR2 SYDVKM. This CDR3 is 14 amino acids long. After removal of 6 bases from V and 3 bases from J, the junction contained 7 bases not matched to a gene. The CDR3, as DNA: TGTGCCAGCAGCCAGCCTACAGGGGACTATGGCTACACCTTC. It codes for CASSQPTGDYGYTF.

J is TRBJ1-5 and V is TRBV15; D ambiguous. Germline V gives CDR1 LNHNV, CDR2 YYDKDF (reference sequence). The CDR3 extends over 14 amino acids. The V gene lost 1 base and the J gene lost 3 bases, with 7 bases spanning the gap. CDR3: CATSRAQLNQPQHF. CDR3 coding DNA: TGTGCCACCAGCAGAGCACAGCTCAATCAGCCCCAGCATTTT.

This rearrangement joins TRBV27 to TRBJ2-3; 7 bases agree with TRBD2. V lost 4 bases, J lost 0 bases, and 13 bases stayed unmatched. The V gene's germline CDR1 is MNHEY and CDR2 SMNVEV (reference sequence). The CDR3 runs 18 residues. In DNA form, the CDR3 reads TGTGCCAGCAGTTCCGGCGGGGGTATTTACCCTAGCACAGATACGCAGTATTTT. Protein product: CASSSGGGIYPSTDTQYF.

The gene calls are TRBV28 and TRBJ1-4; D perhaps matches TRBD1 (5 bases). The CDR3 is made up of 15 amino acids. Looked up from germline, CDR1 is MDHEN and CDR2 is SYDVKM. Between the trimmed V and J ends, which lost 4 bases and 4 bases, there was a span of 13 bases. The CDR3 here is CASSSQGVNNEKLFF. CDR3 nucleotides: TGTGCCAGCAGTTCTCAGGGCGTTAATAATGAAAAACTGTTTTTT.

The CDR3: CASSPPLGENYGYTF. The CDR3 coding sequence is TGTGCCAGCAGCCCACCCCTAGGAGAGAACTATGGCTACACCTTC. The genes are TRBV6-6 and TRBJ1-2; no clear D. The CDR3 totals 15 residues. Looked up from germline, CDR1 is MNHNY and CDR2 is SVGAGI (reference sequence). With 6 bases removed from V and 2 bases from J, the gap between germline ends came to 16 bases.

With respect to this clone: Other nucleotide sequences in the sample specify the same CDR3. The chain combines TRBV6-5 with TRBJ1-1; 8 positions match TRBD1. The germline CDR1 and CDR2 sequences are MNHEY and SVGAGI. There are 14 residues in the CDR3. J gave up 1 base and V 2 bases, and 0 bases lay outside the gene matches. CDR3 amino acids: CASSYDRGNTEAFF. The CDR3, as DNA: TGTGCCAGCAGTTACGACAGGGGGAACACTGAAGCTTTCTTT.

The chain carries TRBV7-9 and TRBJ2-7; D uncertain. Looked up from germline, CDR1 is SEHNR and CDR2 is FQNEAQ (reference sequence). This CDR3 region has 11 residues. V was clipped by 5 bases and J by 5 bases, with 7 bases between them. The CDR3 protein is CASSRRDEQYF. The CDR3 DNA reads TGTGCCAGCAGCCGCCGGGACGAGCAGTACTTC.

The gene calls are TRBV5-1 and TRBJ2-7; D may be TRBD1 (5 bases). Germline V gives CDR1 SGHRS, CDR2 YFSETQ. This CDR3 has 16 residues. Trimming took 0 bases from V and 4 from J, leaving 17 bases between them. This CDR3 reads CASSLGGAEVVYEQYF. The DNA for the CDR3 is TGCGCCAGCAGCTTGGGGGGCGCTGAAGTGGTGTACGAGCAGTACTTC.